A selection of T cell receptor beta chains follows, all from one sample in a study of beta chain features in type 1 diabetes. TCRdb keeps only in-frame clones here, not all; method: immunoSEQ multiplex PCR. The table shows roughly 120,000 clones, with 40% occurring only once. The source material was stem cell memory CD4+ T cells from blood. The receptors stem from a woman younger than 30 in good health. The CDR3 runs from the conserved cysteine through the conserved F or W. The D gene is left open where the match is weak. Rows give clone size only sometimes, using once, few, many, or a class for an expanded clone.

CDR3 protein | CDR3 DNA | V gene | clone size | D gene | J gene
CASSLAWGLSPKRTEAFF | TGTGCCAGCAGCTTAGCGTGGGGACTATCCCCTAAGAGGACTGAAGCTTTCTTT | TRBV7-9 | - | - | TRBJ1-1
CASGPGYLDTQYF | TGCGCCAGTGGACCGGGGTATCTAGATACGCAGTATTTT | TRBV5-1 | - | - | TRBJ2-3
CASSQEFGTKGEQYF | TGCGCCAGCAGCCAAGAATTCGGGACAAAGGGCGAGCAGTACTTC | TRBV4-3 | few | - | TRBJ2-7
CASSIREIQPQHF | TGTGCCAGTAGTATTAGAGAGATTCAGCCCCAGCATTTT | TRBV19 | - | - | TRBJ1-5
CASSGQYISYEQYF | TGTGCCAGTAGTGGACAGTATATATCCTACGAGCAGTACTTC | TRBV19 | few | - | TRBJ2-7
CAISGTDSYEQYF | TGTGCCATCAGTGGTACGGACAGTTACGAGCAGTACTTC | TRBV10-3 | - | - | TRBJ2-7
CASSPGTEQYF | TGTGCCAGCTCACCCGGGACAGAGCAGTACTTC | TRBV18 | few | - | TRBJ2-7
CAWSVDRGSGGYTF | TGTGCCTGGAGTGTGGACAGGGGTAGTGGAGGCTACACCTTC | TRBV30 | - | TRBD1 | TRBJ1-2
CASSLGRGGEAFF | TGTGCCAGCAGCCTCGGCCGGGGAGGTGAAGCTTTCTTT | TRBV11-3 | - | - | TRBJ1-1
CASSYSGRNNYGYTF | TGTGCCAGCAGTTACTCGGGGAGGAATAACTATGGCTACACCTTC | TRBV6-5 | - | - | TRBJ1-2
CASSNRANTGELFF | TGCGCCAGCAGTAACAGGGCGAACACCGGGGAGCTGTTTTTT | TRBV5-1 | - | - | TRBJ2-2
CASSFGASGRYEQYF | TGTGCCAGCAGTTTTGGGGCTAGCGGGAGGTACGAGCAGTACTTC | TRBV28 | - | TRBD2 | TRBJ2-7
CASSQIGGGEQDTQYF | TGTGCCAGCAGTCAAATCGGGGGGGGAGAGCAAGATACGCAGTATTTT | TRBV28 | few | TRBD2 | TRBJ2-3
CASSSAQGGQLFF | TGTGCCAGCAGCTCCGCCCAGGGTGGACAACTGTTTTTT | TRBV28 | - | - | TRBJ1-4
CATSRQGHEQYF | TGTGCCACCAGCAGACAGGGCCACGAGCAGTACTTC | TRBV15 | few | - | TRBJ2-7
CASSRTGVTQTQYF | TGTGCCAGCAGCAGAACAGGGGTAACGCAGACCCAGTACTTC | TRBV5-6 | - | TRBD1 | TRBJ2-5
CASSFNNGYTF | TGTGCCAGCAGCTTTAATAATGGCTACACCTTC | TRBV7-2 | few | - | TRBJ1-2
CASSGRGLNTEAFF | TGTGCCAGCAGTGGAAGGGGGCTGAACACTGAAGCTTTCTTT | TRBV6-5 | - | TRBD1 | TRBJ1-1
CASSQDRGQGYGYTF | TGTGCCAGCAGCCAAGATCGTGGACAGGGCTATGGCTACACCTTC | TRBV4-2 | - | TRBD1 | TRBJ1-2
CASRTGGSYEQYF | TGTGCCAGCAGGACAGGGGGCTCTTACGAGCAGTACTTC | TRBV28 | - | TRBD1 | TRBJ2-7
CASSTGTGSEKLFF | TGTGCCAGCAGCACCGGGACAGGAAGCGAAAAACTGTTTTTT | TRBV7-8 | - | TRBD1 | TRBJ1-4
CASSLTPGPPGNTIYF | TGTGCCAGCAGCTTAACACCAGGCCCCCCTGGAAACACCATATATTTT | TRBV7-3 | few | - | TRBJ1-3
CASSRPDRFGLDTQYF | TGTGCCAGTTCTCGCCCTGACAGGTTTGGGCTTGATACGCAGTATTTT | TRBV19 | once | - | TRBJ2-3
CAISESREGMDEAFF | TGTGCCATCAGTGAGTCTAGGGAGGGGATGGATGAAGCTTTCTTT | TRBV10-3 | few | - | TRBJ1-1
CASSTRSDYEQYF | TGTGCCAGCAGTACTAGGTCCGACTACGAGCAGTACTTC | TRBV27 | - | - | TRBJ2-7
CASSFQLEGRGRKNEQFF | TGCGCCAGCAGCTTTCAGTTGGAAGGCAGGGGGCGCAAGAATGAGCAGTTCTTC | TRBV5-1 | - | TRBD1 | TRBJ2-1
CASSLESAGKGSGNTIYF | TGCGCCAGCAGCTTGGAGTCGGCAGGGAAAGGATCTGGAAACACCATATATTTT | TRBV5-1 | - | - | TRBJ1-3
CASSHLVGAKEYF | TGCGCCAGCAGCCACTTAGTGGGGGCGAAGGAGTACTTC | TRBV4-1 | - | - | TRBJ2-7
CASSGQGNNEQFF | TGTGCCAGCTCCGGACAGGGAAACAATGAGCAGTTCTTC | TRBV18 | few | TRBD1 | TRBJ2-1
CASSLAGAHNEQFF | TGTGCCAGCAGTTTAGCGGGAGCACACAATGAGCAGTTCTTC | TRBV28 | - | TRBD2 | TRBJ2-1
CASSIAGFGNQPQHF | TGTGCCAGTAGTATAGCCGGTTTTGGCAATCAGCCCCAGCATTTT | TRBV19 | - | - | TRBJ1-5
CASSPLVSGSVYEQYF | TGCGCCAGCAGCCCCTTGGTTAGCGGGAGCGTGTACGAGCAGTACTTC | TRBV4-3 | few | TRBD2 | TRBJ2-7
CASRSPGQTTSTNYGYTF | TGTGCCAGCAGAAGCCCGGGACAAACAACATCGACTAACTATGGCTACACCTTC | TRBV11-2 | - | - | TRBJ1-2
CASSPRQGPLAVEGYTF | TGTGCCAGCAGCCCGAGACAGGGGCCCCTTGCGGTTGAAGGCTACACCTTC | TRBV11-2 | few | TRBD1 | TRBJ1-2
CASTPWTSANTDTQYF | TGTGCCAGCACCCCTTGGACTAGCGCCAACACAGATACGCAGTATTTT | TRBV7-2 | - | TRBD2 | TRBJ2-3
CASSLVAGDNEQFF | TGTGCCAGCAGCTTAGTAGCGGGAGACAATGAGCAGTTCTTC | TRBV7-3 | - | TRBD2 | TRBJ2-1
CASSPPSSEKLFF | TGTGCCAGCTCACCCCCCAGTTCGGAAAAACTGTTTTTT | TRBV18 | few | - | TRBJ1-4
CASRVQGNTEAFF | TGTGCCAGCAGGGTACAGGGGAACACTGAAGCTTTCTTT | TRBV2 | - | - | TRBJ1-1
CASSRLAGDPYEQYF | TGTGCCAGCAGTCGACTAGCGGGAGACCCCTACGAGCAGTACTTC | TRBV6-5 | few | TRBD2 | TRBJ2-7
CSVRRAGAPYNEQFF | TGCAGCGTAAGAAGAGCGGGAGCCCCATACAATGAGCAGTTCTTC | TRBV29-1 | - | TRBD2 | TRBJ2-1
CASSPGQGATEAFF | TGCGCCAGCAGCCCGGGACAGGGGGCAACTGAAGCTTTCTTT | TRBV5-1 | few | TRBD1 | TRBJ1-1
CASSLPLEYQPQHF | TGTGCCAGCAGTTTGCCCCTGGAGTATCAGCCCCAGCATTTT | TRBV28 | - | - | TRBJ1-5
CAISPLRGTGANVLTF | TGTGCCATCAGTCCCCTTAGGGGAACTGGGGCCAACGTCCTGACTTTC | TRBV10-3 | - | - | TRBJ2-6
CASSWGEWAKGTQPQHF | TGCGCCAGCAGCTGGGGGGAGTGGGCCAAGGGGACTCAGCCCCAGCATTTT | TRBV5-1 | - | - | TRBJ1-5
CASSQGRQGLFRNTEAFF | TGTGCCAGCAGCCAAGGGAGACAGGGGCTTTTTAGGAACACTGAAGCTTTCTTT | TRBV14 | - | TRBD1 | TRBJ1-1